These 27 T cell receptor beta chains were all obtained from the same sample, sequenced in a study of chemoradiotherapy in HPV16-positive cancers. The table came from immunoSEQ multiplex PCR; TCRdb's copy has only in-frame clones and leaves some out. Among 4,500 to 7,000 clones, 88% were seen once, and the ten largest hold about a quarter. The specimen comprised blood, sampled from a patient who underwent chemoradiotherapy. The origin of the receptors is a human donor with HPV-associated anogenital cancer.

The chain combines TRBV11-1 with TRBJ1-1; D gene unclear. Germline V gene sequence: CDR1 SGHAT, CDR2 FQDESV (reference sequence). V was pared by 0 bases and J by 6 bases, with 5 bases between. CDR3 length equals 12 residues. The CDR3 reads CASSLANSEAFF. CDR3 DNA sequence: TGTGCCAGCAGCTTAGCAAATTCTGAAGCTTTCTTT.

The CDR3 DNA sequence: TGTGCCAGCAGCACCCGGACAGGGAACACCGGGGAGCTGTTTTTT. Translated: CASSTRTGNTGELFF. This chain uses TRBV7-3 with TRBJ2-2; 7 positions match TRBD1. The CDR3 consists of 15 residues. V lost 5 bases, J lost 1 base, and 4 bases stayed unmatched. Germline values: CDR1 SGHTA, CDR2 FQGTGA.

The V gene is TRBV7-6, the J gene TRBJ2-7; TRBD1 might be the D (6 bases). The V and J ends lost 1 base and 2 bases respectively, with 12 bases between them. Germline loops: CDR1 SGHVS, CDR2 FNYEAQ. The CDR3 has 15 residues. The CDR3 region has the DNA TGTGCCAGCAGCTTAGGCATAGACAGGACCTACGAGCAGTACTTC. Amino acids: CASSLGIDRTYEQYF. Supplemented by reference TRBV7-6 and TRBJ2-7, the full variable domain reads GAGVSQSPRYKVTKRGQDVALRCDPISGHVSLYWYRQALGQGPEFLTYFNYEAQQDKSGLPNDRFSAERPEGSISTLTIQRTEQRDSAMYRCASSLGIDRTYEQYFGPGTRLTVT.

The rearrangement links TRBV11-2 to TRBJ1-4, with unresolved D. Trimming took 5 bases from V and 5 from J, leaving 9 bases between them. The CDR3 spans 13 residues. Germline V gene lookup returns CDR1 SGHAT and CDR2 FQNNGV. In DNA, the CDR3 is TGTGCCAGCAGCCTAACAGTAAATGAAAAACTGTTTTTT. Translating it yields CASSLTVNEKLFF.

This chain joins TRBV5-1 and TRBJ2-7, with D possibly being TRBD2 (6 bases). Germline V gene lookup returns CDR1 SGHRS and CDR2 YFSETQ. V dropped 0 bases and J dropped 7 bases, with 14 bases sitting between them. CDR3 length: 14 amino acids. The CDR3 here is CASSLDLTGREQYF. CDR3 DNA: TGCGCCAGCAGCTTGGATTTAACGGGGAGGGAGCAGTACTTC. The full variable domain, its missing parts supplied by reference TRBV5-1 and TRBJ2-7, is KAGVTQTPRYLIKTRGQQVTLSCSPISGHRSVSWYQQTPGQGLQFLFEYFSETQRNKGNFPGRFSGRQFSNSRSEMNVSTLELGDSALYLCASSLDLTGREQYFGPGTRLTVT.

This chain uses TRBV2 with TRBJ2-2, with 8 bases matching TRBD1. Germline CDR1 and CDR2: SNHLY and FYNNEI. CDR3 length: 15 amino acids. V shed 7 bases and J 5 bases; nucleotides not matched to a gene: 9. CDR3 DNA sequence: TGTGCCAGCACTACGGACAGGGCCGGAACCGGGGAGCTGTTTTTT. Protein sequence: CASTTDRAGTGELFF.

The chain employs TRBV21-1 and TRBJ1-2; TRBD1 is the table's D call, not checked against the DNA. TRBV21-1 constitutes a pseudogene. CDR3 size: 17 residues. The CDR3 loop reads CASSKEEIRGKSYGYTF. The CDR3 nucleotides read TGTGCCAGCAGCAAAGAAGAGATCAGGGGTAAAAGCTATGGCTACACCTTC.

This chain joins TRBV4-1 and TRBJ2-1; 7 nucleotides align to TRBD2. Germline V gene data show CDR1 as MGHRA and CDR2 as YSYEKL. Losses at the gene ends were 5 bases for V and 4 bases for J; bases not matched to a gene: 8. This CDR3 comprises 15 residues. The CDR3 here is CASSSTGGTYNEQFF. The CDR3 DNA sequence: TGCGCCAGCAGCAGTACGGGGGGAACTTACAATGAGCAGTTCTTC.

The CDR3 protein is CASSYHDNKVEAFF. The CDR3 DNA reads as TGTGCCAGCAGTTACCACGACAATAAAGTTGAAGCTTTCTTT. The V call is TRBV6-5, the J call TRBJ1-1; D is ambiguous. V was clipped by 2 bases and J by 7 bases, with 14 bases between them. This CDR3 comprises 14 residues. Germline assignment: CDR1 MNHEY and CDR2 SVGAGI.

V and J are TRBV28 and TRBJ1-4; D possibly corresponds to TRBD1 (6 bases). Germline V gene lookup returns CDR1 MDHEN and CDR2 SYDVKM. This CDR3 has 16 residues. Trimming left V 6 bases short and J 1 base short, with 15 bases between. CDR3 sequence (DNA): TGTGCCAGCAGACCCCAACAGGGAAGAACTAATGAAAAACTGTTTTTT. As protein: CASRPQQGRTNEKLFF.

The chain recombines TRBV5-6 with TRBJ1-4; D perhaps matches TRBD1 (6 bases). The CDR3 covers 16 residues. The germline gives CDR1 SGHDT, CDR2 YYEEEE. V shed 4 bases and J shed 7 bases, with 20 bases lying between them. CDR3 region: CASSLTVYRGSEKLFF. The CDR3 nucleotides are TGTGCCAGCAGCCTCACTGTTTATAGGGGGAGTGAAAAACTGTTTTTT.

The CDR3 loop is CASSSSLGLEQYF. The CDR3 DNA sequence: TGTGCCAGCAGCTCCTCTCTGGGCCTCGAGCAGTACTTC. This chain links TRBV7-9 with TRBJ2-7; D is unclear. Germline lookup yields CDR1 SEHNR and CDR2 FQNEAQ (reference sequence). Trimming left V 4 bases short and J 6 bases short, with 13 bases between. The CDR3 runs to 13 residues.

The genes are TRBV7-8 and TRBJ2-2, with D possibly being TRBD2 (6 bases). CDR3 length equals 17 residues. V shed 1 base and J shed 0 bases, with 12 bases lying between them. Germline assignment: CDR1 SGHVS and CDR2 FQNEAQ. Here the CDR3 DNA reads TGTGCCAGCAGCTTAGGTAGGAGGGGTCCGAACACCGGGGAGCTGTTTTTT. This gives the protein CASSLGRRGPNTGELFF.

This chain uses TRBV19 with TRBJ2-7; 8 bases are a match to TRBD2. Per germline, CDR1 LNHDA and CDR2 SQIVND (reference sequence). The V gene end was trimmed by 3 bases and the J gene end by 3 bases; junction bases not matched to a gene: 13. The CDR3 has 17 amino acids. The CDR3 nucleotides read TGTGCCAGTAGTATCTCGGTTGGTAGCGGGATCTACTACGAGCAGTACTTC. This translates into CASSISVGSGIYYEQYF.

The V gene is TRBV11-3, the J gene TRBJ2-2, with D tentatively TRBD1 (6 bases). The CDR3 covers 16 residues. V was cut by 1 base and J by 2 bases, with 11 bases left in between. Germline V gene data show CDR1 as SGHNT and CDR2 as YENEEA. DNA of the CDR3: TGTGCCAGCAGCTTAGGGGACATCACAAACACCGGGGAGCTGTTTTTT. It is translated as CASSLGDITNTGELFF.

This clone was detected once. The chain is built from TRBV4-1 and TRBJ1-3; D may be TRBD1 (6 bases). V was clipped by 6 bases and J by 6 bases, with 12 bases between them. This CDR3 spans 13 amino acids. Germline loops: CDR1 MGHRA, CDR2 YSYEKL. CDR3 sequence (DNA): TGCGCCAGCAGACCTACAGGGTTAAACACCATATATTTT. It is translated as CASRPTGLNTIYF.

The chain joins TRBV29-1 to TRBJ2-7, with a tentative D call TRBD2 (6 bases). The CDR3 covers 16 residues. Germline CDR1 reads SQVTM; CDR2 reads ANQGSEA. Trimming left V 0 bases short and J 2 bases short, with 17 bases between. The CDR3 protein is CSVEDLRTTGAYEQYF. CDR3 nucleotides: TGCAGCGTTGAAGATCTAAGGACAACGGGGGCCTACGAGCAGTACTTC.

The chain combines TRBV4-1 with TRBJ2-3; D unresolved. This CDR3 has 16 amino acids. Germline-derived CDR1 and CDR2 are MGHRA and YSYEKL. Deletions cut 1 base from V and 0 bases from J, with 11 bases between. The CDR3 spells CASSQVDLISTDTQYF. CDR3 sequence (DNA): TGCGCCAGCAGCCAAGTAGACTTAATTAGCACAGATACGCAGTATTTT.

The V gene is TRBV6-6, the J gene TRBJ2-1, with TRBD2 matching over 10 bases. The germline V gene encodes CDR1 MNHNY and CDR2 SVGAGI (reference sequence). The CDR3 totals 14 residues. V was pared by 1 base and J by 8 bases, with 2 bases of the junction left unmatched. The CDR3 DNA follows: TGTGCCAGCAGTTACTTCCTAGCGGGAGATGAGCAGTTCTTC. Its protein product is CASSYFLAGDEQFF.

This chain's CDR3 is CASRRREGPLMSNEQFF. The CDR3 coding sequence is TGTGCCAGTAGACGGCGGGAGGGTCCCCTGATGAGCAATGAGCAGTTCTTC. The chain couples TRBV2 to TRBJ2-1, with 9 nucleotides matching TRBD2. V gave up 9 bases and J gave up 6 bases; unmatched junction bases: 18. The germline gives CDR1 SNHLY, CDR2 FYNNEI. This CDR3 comprises 17 residues.

The chain recombines TRBV5-1 with TRBJ2-3, with 8 bases lining up with TRBD1. In germline, CDR1 is SGHRS, CDR2 YFSETQ. The CDR3 spans 13 residues. V gave up 4 bases and J gave up 4 bases; unmatched junction bases: 2. The DNA of the CDR3 is TGCGCCAGCAGCGGACAGGGTTCAGATACGCAGTATTTT. Protein sequence: CASSGQGSDTQYF.

V usage is TRBV6-5 and J usage is TRBJ1-5; D is perhaps TRBD1 (5 bases). The CDR3 has 14 amino acids. Deletions cut 7 bases from V and 0 bases from J, with 10 bases between. The germline gives CDR1 MNHEY, CDR2 SVGAGI. Here the CDR3 DNA reads TGTGCCAGCACTGGAGGGACTAGCAATCAGCCCCAGCATTTT. Its protein is CASTGGTSNQPQHF.

The table lists this clone with a count of one. Here the CDR3 reads CASSLGLAGVENIQYF. The CDR3 DNA follows: TGTGCCAGCAGCCTGGGACTAGCGGGGGTTGAAAACATTCAGTACTTC. This chain connects TRBV9 to TRBJ2-4, with 14 bases aligning to TRBD2. Germline V gives CDR1 SGDLS, CDR2 YYNGEE. The V gene end was trimmed by 4 bases and the J gene end by 5 bases; junction bases not matched to a gene: 5. The CDR3 has 16 residues.

This clone was counted a few times. This chain connects TRBV19 to TRBJ2-5, with 7 nucleotides matching TRBD1. CDR3 length: 14 amino acids. Germline lookup yields CDR1 LNHDA and CDR2 SQIVND (reference sequence). J lost 1 base, V lost 9 bases, and 8 bases had no gene match. The CDR3 DNA reads TGTGCCAGCAATCGGGACAGCCTCCAAGAGACCCAGTACTTC. Its protein is CASNRDSLQETQYF.

This chain joins TRBV11-2 and TRBJ2-5; TRBD1 matches at 7 bases. This CDR3 comprises 13 residues. The V segment lost 5 bases and the J segment 2 bases; nucleotides outside the gene matches: 2. CDR1 is SGHAT, CDR2 FQNNGV, per germline. The CDR3 DNA reads as TGTGCCAGCAGCCCCAGGGGGCAAGAGACCCAGTACTTC. This sequence encodes CASSPRGQETQYF.

V and J are TRBV5-1 and TRBJ2-7; 9 bases fit TRBD1. The CDR3 loop spans 14 amino acids. With 0 bases clipped from V and 5 bases from J, the junction kept 3 bases outside the gene matches. The germline V gene has CDR1 SGHRS and CDR2 YFSETQ. The CDR3 DNA sequence: TGCGCCAGCAGCTTGGGGGACAGGGCCCACGAGCAGTACTTC. Its protein is CASSLGDRAHEQYF.

The genes are TRBV13 and TRBJ1-2; D gene ambiguous. The CDR3 is made up of 13 amino acids. Germline V CDR1 and CDR2: PRHDT, FYEKMQ (reference sequence). V was cut by 0 bases and J by 2 bases, with 4 bases left in between. The CDR3 loop is CASSLGRNYGYTF. The DNA of the CDR3 is TGTGCCAGCAGCTTAGGTCGGAACTATGGCTACACCTTC.